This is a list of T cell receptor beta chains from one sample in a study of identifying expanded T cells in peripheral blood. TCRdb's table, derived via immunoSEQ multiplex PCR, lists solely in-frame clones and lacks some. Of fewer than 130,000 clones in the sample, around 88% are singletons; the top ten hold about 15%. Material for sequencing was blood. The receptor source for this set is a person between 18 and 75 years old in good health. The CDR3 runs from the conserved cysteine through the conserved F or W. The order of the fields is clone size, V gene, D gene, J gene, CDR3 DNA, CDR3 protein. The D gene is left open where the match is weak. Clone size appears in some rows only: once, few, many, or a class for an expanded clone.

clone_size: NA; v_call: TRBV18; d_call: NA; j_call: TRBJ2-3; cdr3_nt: TGTGCCAGCTCACAACCAATAGATACGCAGTATTTT; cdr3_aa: CASSQPIDTQYF
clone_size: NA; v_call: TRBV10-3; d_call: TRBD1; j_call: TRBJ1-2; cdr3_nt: TGTGCCATCACGGCTGGGACAGGGAGGGACTATGGCTACACCTTC; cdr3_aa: CAITAGTGRDYGYTF
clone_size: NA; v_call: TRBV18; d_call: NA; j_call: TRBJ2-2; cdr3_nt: TGTGCCAGCTCACCCCGGCTTTTATATCCTTCTAACACCGGGGAGCTGTTTTTT; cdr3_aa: CASSPRLLYPSNTGELFF
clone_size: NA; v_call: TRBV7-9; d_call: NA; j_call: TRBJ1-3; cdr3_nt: TGTGCCAGCAGCTTAGACATACGGAGTGGAAACACCATATATTTT; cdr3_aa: CASSLDIRSGNTIYF
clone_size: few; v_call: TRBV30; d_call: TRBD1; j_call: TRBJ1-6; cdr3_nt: TGTGCCTGGAGTGCCGGGACAGGGGTTTCACCCCTCCACTTT; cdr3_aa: CAWSAGTGVSPLHF
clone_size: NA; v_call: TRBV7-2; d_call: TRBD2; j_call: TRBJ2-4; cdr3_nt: TGTGCCAGCAGCCCGCGGACTAGCGTCACCATTCAGTACTTC; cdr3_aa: CASSPRTSVTIQYF
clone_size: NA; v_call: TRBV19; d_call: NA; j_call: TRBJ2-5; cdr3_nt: TGTGCCAGTAGTATAAGCGGCCGGGAGACCCAGTACTTC; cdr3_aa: CASSISGRETQYF
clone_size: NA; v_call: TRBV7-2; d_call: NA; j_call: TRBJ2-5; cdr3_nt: TGTGCCAGCAGCTTATGGAACAGGGAGGAGACCCAGTACTTC; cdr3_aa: CASSLWNREETQYF
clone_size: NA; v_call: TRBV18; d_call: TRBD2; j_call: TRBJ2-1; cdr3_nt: TGTGCCAGCTCAGCCGGGACTAGCCACTACAATGAGCAGTTCTTC; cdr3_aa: CASSAGTSHYNEQFF
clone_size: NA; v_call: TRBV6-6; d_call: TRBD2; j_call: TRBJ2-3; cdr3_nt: TGTGCCAGCAGTTACAGGGTAGCGGGGGAACTTGATACGCAGTATTTT; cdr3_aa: CASSYRVAGELDTQYF
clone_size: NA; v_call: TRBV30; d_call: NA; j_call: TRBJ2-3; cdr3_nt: TGTGCCTGGAGTCGTAGTAAGTGGTCCGATACGCAGTATTTT; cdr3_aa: CAWSRSKWSDTQYF
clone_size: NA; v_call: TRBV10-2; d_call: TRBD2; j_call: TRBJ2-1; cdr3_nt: TGCGCCAGCACCATCAATAGCGGGACACCCTACAATGAGCAGTTCTTC; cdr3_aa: CASTINSGTPYNEQFF
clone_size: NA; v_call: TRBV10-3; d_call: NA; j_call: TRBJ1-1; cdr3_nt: TGTGCCATCAGTGCGCCGCTTAGAGGGGGTAACACTGAAGCTTTCTTT; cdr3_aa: CAISAPLRGGNTEAFF
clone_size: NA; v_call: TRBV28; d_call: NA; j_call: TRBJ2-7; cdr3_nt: TGTGCCAGCAGCTTCTCTCGCGGGGGCAACTACGAGCAGTACTTC; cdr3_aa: CASSFSRGGNYEQYF